This T cell receptor beta chain was sequenced for a study of T cell responses to AZD1222 COVID-19 vaccine. Some clones are missing from TCRdb's copy, which holds only in-frame ones; the method was immunoSEQ multiplex PCR. Counted here are approximately 170,000 clones, around nine tenths occurring once; the ten biggest clones make up less than 1.3%. Comment on this clone: Its antigen is still unknown.

Study-wide points: CD4 TCRs linked to vaccination spanned spike, dominating at 160-218 and 743-854.

This specimen consisted of peripheral blood, obtained 28 days after the second AZD1222 dose. The source of this sequence is an adult who received the AZD1222 COVID-19 vaccine.

CDR3 sequence: CASSHRQFTGELFF. The CDR3 coding sequence is TGTGCCAGCAGCCACCGACAATTCACCGGGGAGCTGTTTTTT. This chain links TRBV14 with TRBJ2-2; D gene ambiguous. CDR3 length equals 14 residues. Germline V gene data show CDR1 as SGHDN and CDR2 as FVKESK. Trimming stripped 3 bases from V and 4 bases from J, with 9 bases between.